These 29 T cell receptor beta chains were sequenced from one sample in a study of shared clonotypes between healthy human individuals. Repertoires were generated with immunoSEQ multiplex PCR, while TCRdb's copy carries only in-frame clones and drops some. Among 2 million to 2.5 million clones listed, 95% were seen once. Material: naive CD4+ T cells sorted from blood. Subset in this sample: CD45RA+ positively selected. All receptors derive from a man aged 18 to 29 in good health.

This chain links TRBV5-6 with TRBJ2-7; the D is unclear. Germline V CDR1 and CDR2: SGHDT, YYEEEE. V lost 4 bases and J lost 1, with 6 bases in between. This CDR3 has 12 residues. The CDR3: CASSAKSYEQYF. DNA of the CDR3: TGTGCCAGCAGCGCCAAATCCTACGAGCAGTACTTC.

The V gene is TRBV18, the J gene TRBJ2-2; perhaps TRBD1 as D (6 bases). The CDR3 totals 15 residues. V lost 3 bases and J lost 1, with 9 bases in between. In germline, CDR1 is KGHSH, CDR2 LQKENI. The CDR3 coding sequence is TGTGCCAGCTCACCTCGACAGGTGAACACCGGGGAGCTGTTTTTT. The encoded protein is CASSPRQVNTGELFF.

This clone showed up just a few times. The V gene is TRBV2, the J gene TRBJ2-7, with D tentatively TRBD2 (6 bases). CDR1 and CDR2 (germline): SNHLY, FYNNEI. There are 13 residues in the CDR3. The ends were cut back, 1 base at V and 4 bases at J, with 8 bases in the middle. The CDR3 is CASSEGTTYEQYF. In nucleotides, the CDR3 is TGTGCCAGCAGTGAAGGGACTACATACGAGCAGTACTTC.

This chain connects TRBV9 to TRBJ1-4, with D tentatively TRBD1 (6 bases). In germline, CDR1 is SGDLS, CDR2 YYNGEE. This CDR3 has 15 amino acids. Trimming took off 1 base at V and 7 bases at J, with 14 bases between the two ends. The chain's CDR3 is CASSVSTGFGEKLFF. CDR3 nucleotide sequence: TGTGCCAGCAGCGTATCCACAGGGTTCGGTGAAAAACTGTTTTTT.

The chain recombines TRBV7-2 with TRBJ2-7; 14 bases agree with TRBD2. The germline V gene encodes CDR1 SGHTA and CDR2 FQGNSA. The CDR3 totals 14 residues. After removal of 5 bases from V and 6 bases from J, the junction contained 3 bases not matched to a gene. The CDR3 coding sequence is TGTGCCAGCAGCCGGACTAGCGGGAGGTCCGAGCAGTACTTC. Amino acid sequence: CASSRTSGRSEQYF.

The chain uses TRBV2 and TRBJ2-4; D remains unclear. The CDR3 has 13 residues. Trimming pared 4 bases from V and 0 bases from J, leaving 4 bases between. Germline values: CDR1 SNHLY, CDR2 FYNNEI. The CDR3 coding sequence is TGTGCCAGCAGTGGGGTAGCCAAAAACATTCAGTACTTC. This translates into CASSGVAKNIQYF.

On this clone: In the same sample, other DNA sequences code for this CDR3. The chain joins TRBV6-5 to TRBJ2-2; D uncertain. The V and J ends lost 6 bases and 0 bases respectively, with 8 bases between them. The CDR3 runs to 14 residues. Looked up from germline, CDR1 is MNHEY and CDR2 is SVGAGI. The CDR3 DNA reads as TGTGCCAGCAGCCCCGTAGCGAACACCGGGGAGCTGTTTTTT. Its protein is CASSPVANTGELFF.

The rearrangement joins TRBV6-5 to TRBJ1-2, with D unclear. Between the trimmed V and J ends, which lost 2 bases and 3 bases, there was a span of 7 bases. Germline values: CDR1 MNHEY, CDR2 SVGAGI. This CDR3 has 13 residues. The chain's CDR3 is CASSYVSYYGYTF. The DNA of the CDR3 is TGTGCCAGCAGTTACGTTAGTTACTATGGCTACACCTTC.

Points on this clone: Other DNA variants within this sample encode the same CDR3. V gene TRBV25-1 combines with J gene TRBJ2-3, with D unresolved. CDR3 length: 12 amino acids. Germline V lookup: CDR1 MGHDK, CDR2 SYGVNS. Trimming stripped 1 base from V and 3 bases from J, with 2 bases between. In DNA form, the CDR3 reads TGTGCCAGCAGTGAATTAACAGATACGCAGTATTTT. It yields the protein CASSELTDTQYF.

The chain combines TRBV19 with TRBJ2-7, with TRBD1 matching 7 bases. The V segment lost 6 bases and the J segment 0 bases; nucleotides outside the gene matches: 8. The CDR3 contains 15 residues. The germline V gene has CDR1 LNHDA and CDR2 SQIVND (reference sequence). The CDR3 coding sequence is TGTGCCAGTAGCAACCGGGACAGACCCTCCTACGAGCAGTACTTC. This sequence encodes CASSNRDRPSYEQYF. The full variable domain, with the rest looked up from reference TRBV19 and TRBJ2-7, is DGGITQSPKYLFRKEGQNVTLSCEQNLNHDAMYWYRQDPGQGLRLIYYSQIVNDFQKGDIAEGYSVSREKKESFPLTVTSAQKNPTAFYLCASSNRDRPSYEQYFGPGTRLTVT.

V usage is TRBV27 and J usage is TRBJ2-1; D gene unclear. The CDR3 is 13 amino acids. Trimming took 2 bases from V and 5 from J, leaving 7 bases between them. The germline V gene has CDR1 MNHEY and CDR2 SMNVEV (reference sequence). The CDR3 DNA is TGTGCCAGCAGTTTAAAGCGAAACAATGAGCAGTTCTTC. Translating gives CASSLKRNNEQFF.

Concerning this clone: A junction boundary mismatches the germline segment, possibly from a read error. The chain employs TRBV7-7 and TRBJ2-3, with D possibly matching TRBD2 (5 bases). The CDR3 has 15 amino acids. Germline CDR1 SSHAT, CDR2 FNYEAQ (reference sequence). Written as DNA, the CDR3 is TGTGCTAGCAGCTTAGGCGGGTCTGACACAGATACGCAGTATTTT. Residues: CASSLGGSDTDTQYF.

The V and J genes are TRBV28 and TRBJ2-7, with a tentative D call TRBD2 (5 bases). Germline-derived CDR1 and CDR2 are MDHEN and SYDVKM. This CDR3 comprises 15 residues. V lost 4 bases to trimming and J lost 7 bases, with 20 bases between them. The CDR3 region has the DNA TGTGCCAGCAGTTCCACTAGTAAGGCCTCTCGGGAGCAGTACTTC. It specifies CASSSTSKASREQYF. Together with reference TRBV28 and TRBJ2-7, the CDR3 gives the full variable domain: DVKVTQSSRYLVKRTGEKVFLECVQDMDHENMFWYRQDPGLGLRLIYFSYDVKMKEKGDIPEGYSVSREKKERFSLILESASTNQTSMYLCASSSTSKASREQYFGPGTRLTVT.

This chain links TRBV11-3 with TRBJ1-1, with a tentative D call TRBD1 (5 bases). The CDR3 runs to 12 residues. CDR1 is SGHNT and CDR2 is YENEEA in the germline V gene. V lost 3 bases to trimming and J lost 10 bases, with 12 bases between them. CDR3 sequence (DNA): TGTGCCAGCAGCTTGGGTACAGGCAGAGCTTTCTTT. This codes for CASSLGTGRAFF. Full variable domain (outside the CDR3, taken from reference TRBV11-3 and TRBJ1-1): EAGVVQSPRYKIIEKKQPVAFWCNPISGHNTLYWYLQNLGQGPELLIRYENEEAVDDSQLPKDRFSAERLKGVDSTLKIQPAELGDSAVYLCASSLGTGRAFFGQGTRLTVV.

This clone was detected once. V is TRBV6-5 and J is TRBJ2-2; 11 nucleotides agree with TRBD2. Trimming cost V 4 bases and J 6 bases; bases outside gene matches: 4. The CDR3 has 15 amino acids. The germline CDR1 and CDR2 sequences are MNHEY and SVGAGI. The chain's CDR3 is CASSLAGGVPGELFF. The DNA for the CDR3 is TGTGCCAGCAGTTTAGCGGGAGGGGTTCCCGGGGAGCTGTTTTTT.

Only a few counts were recorded for this clone. V and J are TRBV5-6 and TRBJ2-2, with 7 bases matching TRBD2. Germline V gene data show CDR1 as SGHDT and CDR2 as YYEEEE. The V segment lost 4 bases and the J segment 3 bases; nucleotides outside the gene matches: 6. The CDR3 is 15 amino acids. The CDR3: CASSRGSLDTGELFF. The CDR3, as DNA: TGTGCCAGCAGCCGCGGGAGTTTGGACACCGGGGAGCTGTTTTTT. Using reference TRBV5-6 and TRBJ2-2 for the parts outside the CDR3, the full variable domain is DAGVTQSPTHLIKTRGQQVTLRCSPKSGHDTVSWYQQALGQGPQFIFQYYEEEERQRGNFPDRFSGHQFPNYSSELNVNALLLGDSALYLCASSRGSLDTGELFFGEGSRLTVL.

This sequence joins TRBV4-2 and TRBJ1-3, with TRBD1 as a possible D gene (6 bases). V dropped 0 bases and J dropped 4 bases, with 10 bases sitting between them. Germline V gene lookup returns CDR1 LGHNA and CDR2 YNFKEQ. This CDR3 is 15 amino acids long. The CDR3 region is CASSQDHRAGNTIYF. DNA of the CDR3: TGTGCCAGCAGCCAAGATCACAGGGCGGGAAACACCATATATTTT.

The CDR3 region is CASSSRDLEKLFF. CDR3 DNA: TGTGCCAGCAGTTCCAGGGACCTTGAAAAACTGTTTTTT. The chain is built from TRBV28 and TRBJ1-4; D is possibly TRBD1 (5 bases). CDR1 MDHEN and CDR2 SYDVKM come from the germline V gene. The CDR3 contains 13 residues. Between the trimmed V and J ends, which lost 4 bases and 7 bases, there was a span of 10 bases.

The V gene is TRBV10-3, the J gene TRBJ1-1, with TRBD1 matching 9 bases. CDR1 ENHRY and CDR2 SYGVKD come from the germline V gene. The CDR3 runs 14 residues. V was pared by 8 bases and J by 0 bases, with 4 bases of the junction left unmatched. CDR3 region: CAIGQGTVNTEAFF. For the CDR3, the DNA is TGTGCCATCGGACAGGGGACAGTGAACACTGAAGCTTTCTTT.

The genes are TRBV6-4 and TRBJ1-5, with no clear D. V dropped 0 bases and J dropped 0 bases, with 6 bases sitting between them. From germline, CDR1 is MRHNA and CDR2 SNTAGT. The CDR3 is made up of 15 amino acids. The CDR3 DNA reads TGTGCCAGCAGTGACTCGAGCCTTAGCAATCAGCCCCAGCATTTT. Translating gives CASSDSSLSNQPQHF.

This rearrangement joins TRBV19 to TRBJ1-5; TRBD1 is a possible D gene (6 bases). From germline, CDR1 is LNHDA and CDR2 SQIVND (reference sequence). The V and J ends lost 0 bases and 6 bases respectively, with 12 bases between them. This CDR3 spans 15 amino acids. The CDR3: CASSIESGGGQPQHF. The CDR3 DNA reads TGTGCCAGTAGTATAGAAAGTGGGGGCGGTCAGCCCCAGCATTTT.

In its sample, this clone was seen a few times. V usage is TRBV7-9 and J usage is TRBJ1-6; D remains unclear. Germline lookup yields CDR1 SEHNR and CDR2 FQNEAQ (reference sequence). The CDR3 consists of 10 residues. Deletions cut 8 bases from V and 8 bases from J, with 4 bases between. This CDR3 is CASGDSPLHF. The CDR3 coding sequence is TGTGCCAGCGGCGATTCACCCCTCCACTTT.

The chain recombines TRBV18 with TRBJ1-2, with D maybe TRBD1 (5 bases). Deletions cut 6 bases from V and 5 bases from J, with 10 bases between. Germline values: CDR1 KGHSH, CDR2 LQKENI. The CDR3 extends over 12 amino acids. CDR3 nucleotide sequence: TGTGCCAGCTCGGAACCAGGGTATGGCTACACCTTC. Its protein is CASSEPGYGYTF.

The chain couples TRBV28 to TRBJ2-3; D may be TRBD1 or TRBD2 (5 bases each). The germline V and J ends were trimmed by 5 bases and 6 bases, with 15 bases remaining between them. CDR3 length: 14 amino acids. Germline assignment: CDR1 MDHEN and CDR2 SYDVKM. CDR3 loop: CASSLRTGADTQYF. The CDR3 nucleotides are TGTGCCAGCAGTCTTCGTACCGGGGCGGATACGCAGTATTTT.

The genes are TRBV25-1 and TRBJ1-2, with D unresolved. The CDR3 totals 13 residues. Looked up from germline, CDR1 is MGHDK and CDR2 is SYGVNS. V lost 2 bases and J 7 bases, leaving 11 bases between the germline ends. CDR3 loop: CASSEGRSGGYTF. DNA for the CDR3: TGTGCCAGCAGTGAAGGCAGATCGGGTGGCTACACCTTC.

The chain uses TRBV6-1 and TRBJ2-2; TRBD2 agrees at 8 bases. The germline V gene encodes CDR1 MNHNS and CDR2 SASEGT. CDR3 size: 15 residues. J lost 4 bases, V lost 6 bases, and 7 bases had no gene match. The CDR3 loop is CASRIGGAGTGELFF. The CDR3 DNA reads TGTGCCAGCAGGATCGGGGGGGCTGGCACCGGGGAGCTGTTTTTT.

Of note for this clone: Other nucleotide sequences in the sample specify the same CDR3. The chain uses TRBV5-1 and TRBJ1-2, with TRBD1 as a possible D gene (5 bases). Germline V CDR1 and CDR2: SGHRS, YFSETQ. V lost 0 bases, J lost 0 bases, and 9 bases lay in between. The CDR3 totals 15 residues. The CDR3, as DNA: TGCGCCAGCAGCTTGGGGGGGTCAGCTAACTATGGCTACACCTTC. Encoded protein: CASSLGGSANYGYTF.

V and J are TRBV7-8 and TRBJ1-1; D is unclear. V dropped 6 bases and J dropped 5 bases, with 13 bases sitting between them. Germline loops: CDR1 SGHVS, CDR2 FQNEAQ. The CDR3 extends over 13 amino acids. CDR3 sequence reads: CASRTAFSTEAFF. CDR3 DNA sequence: TGTGCCAGCAGGACCGCTTTTAGTACTGAAGCTTTCTTT.

Details on this clone: This CDR3 is also generated by other DNA sequences in the sample. The chain links TRBV5-6 to TRBJ2-7; TRBD1 matches at 10 bases. The CDR3 is 14 residues long. The V and J ends lost 3 bases and 2 bases, in that order; junction bases with no gene match: 2. Per germline, CDR1 SGHDT and CDR2 YYEEEE. The CDR3 region is CASSYGTGAYEQYF. In DNA, the CDR3 is TGTGCCAGCAGCTACGGGACAGGGGCCTACGAGCAGTACTTC.